This TCR beta chain was obtained from a study of blood T cell repertoires in COVID-19. Whole-study context: Acute and convalescent COVID-19 specimens originated in the United States, Italy and Spain. The analysed material was cDNA or gDNA that came from T cells, B-cell-depleted T cells, or PBMCs.

Of note for this clone: The junction differs from germline at one of its ends, possibly a read error.

The CDR3 spans 18 residues. Germline V gene lookup returns CDR1 MNHEY and CDR2 SVGEGT. How the authors handled the data: It was from reference gene primer amplification that nucleated cell counts were estimated. The method was immunoSEQ multiplex PCR; TCRdb's version includes in-frame clones alone and lacks a portion of them. The V and J calls and clone size are taken from that table; D and trimming were inferred from the DNA. The sample yields 250,000 to 350,000 clones, roughly 86% seen once. The chain recombines TRBV6-2 or TRBV6-3 with TRBJ2-3, with TRBD2 matching over 12 bases. The source is a man between 18 and 35 years old with active or convalescent COVID-19. The specimen sequenced was peripheral blood. The CDR3 is CASSHSSGGAVLTDTQYF. CDR3 sequence (DNA): TGTGCCAGCAGTCACTCTAGCGGGGGGGCCGTTTTAACAGATACGCAGTATTTT.